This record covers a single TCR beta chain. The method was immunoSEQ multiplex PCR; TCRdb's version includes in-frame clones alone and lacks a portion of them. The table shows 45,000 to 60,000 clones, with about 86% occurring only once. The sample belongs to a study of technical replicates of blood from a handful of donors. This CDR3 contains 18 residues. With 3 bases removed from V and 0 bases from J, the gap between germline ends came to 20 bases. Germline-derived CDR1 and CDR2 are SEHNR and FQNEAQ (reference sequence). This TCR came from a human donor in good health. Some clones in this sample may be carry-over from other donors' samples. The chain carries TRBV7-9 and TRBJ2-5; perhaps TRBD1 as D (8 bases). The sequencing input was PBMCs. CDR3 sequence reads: CASSLGRGQAEHQETQYF. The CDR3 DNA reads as TGTGCCAGCAGCTTGGGGAGGGGACAGGCGGAGCACCAAGAGACCCAGTACTTC.